A selection of T cell receptor beta chains follows, all from one sample in a study of blood T cell repertoires in COVID-19. Clones were read by immunoSEQ multiplex PCR, and TCRdb kept only the in-frame ones, dropping some. The sample has 150,000 to 200,000 clones, over 90% seen once. Sequencing input: peripheral blood. These receptors all come from a woman aged 55 to 70 with COVID-19, enrolled during active disease. Each CDR3 is given with its conserved first and last residue. D genes are given only for firm matches. Size is stated for part of the rows, as once, few or many counts, or as a class when the clone is expanded.

CDR3aa: CASSIRGEAFF; CDR3nt: TGTGCCAGCAGCATCAGGGGAGAAGCTTTCTTT; v_gene: TRBV2; abundance: -; d_gene: -; j_gene: TRBJ1-1
CDR3aa: CASSLGRGLGQETQYF; CDR3nt: TGCGCCAGCAGCTTGGGAAGGGGGCTAGGCCAAGAGACCCAGTACTTC; v_gene: TRBV5-1; abundance: -; d_gene: TRBD1; j_gene: TRBJ2-5
CDR3aa: CASSQGRNYGYTF; CDR3nt: TGTGCCAGCAGCCAAGGTCGGAACTATGGCTACACCTTC; v_gene: TRBV14; abundance: -; d_gene: -; j_gene: TRBJ1-2
CDR3aa: CASSLKAGDSPLHF; CDR3nt: TGTGCCAGCAGCTTAAAGGCAGGGGATTCACCCCTCCACTTT; v_gene: TRBV7-3; abundance: -; d_gene: -; j_gene: TRBJ1-6
CDR3aa: CASSLVTSGNEQFF; CDR3nt: TGTGCCAGCAGCTTAGTTACTAGCGGAAATGAGCAGTTCTTC; v_gene: TRBV11-2; abundance: -; d_gene: TRBD2; j_gene: TRBJ2-1
CDR3aa: CSVGTGGNYGYTF; CDR3nt: TGCAGCGTCGGGACAGGGGGTAACTATGGCTACACCTTC; v_gene: TRBV29-1; abundance: -; d_gene: TRBD1; j_gene: TRBJ1-2
CDR3aa: CASSPPTGRTEAFF; CDR3nt: TGTGCCAGCAGCCCCCCGACAGGGCGAACTGAAGCTTTCTTT; v_gene: TRBV28; abundance: -; d_gene: TRBD1; j_gene: TRBJ1-1
CDR3aa: CASTDRAGQPQHF; CDR3nt: TGTGCCAGTACGGACAGGGCGGGACAGCCCCAGCATTTT; v_gene: TRBV19; abundance: -; d_gene: TRBD1; j_gene: TRBJ1-5
CDR3aa: CASSPFRGGSYNEQFF; CDR3nt: TGTGCCAGCAGCCCATTCCGCGGGGGCTCCTACAATGAGCAGTTCTTC; v_gene: TRBV11-1; abundance: -; d_gene: TRBD2; j_gene: TRBJ2-1
CDR3aa: CASSFYKTGVVGNTIYF; CDR3nt: TGTGCCAGCAGCTTCTACAAGACAGGGGTGGTAGGAAACACCATATATTTT; v_gene: TRBV7-6; abundance: -; d_gene: TRBD1; j_gene: TRBJ1-3
CDR3aa: CASAQGSSGANVLTF; CDR3nt: TGTGCCAGCGCACAGGGTAGCTCTGGGGCCAACGTCCTGACTTTC; v_gene: TRBV19; abundance: -; d_gene: -; j_gene: TRBJ2-6
CDR3aa: CASSLGTGVNDSPLHF; CDR3nt: TGTGCCAGCAGCTTGGGGACAGGGGTAAATGATTCACCCCTCCACTTT; v_gene: TRBV5-4; abundance: -; d_gene: TRBD1; j_gene: TRBJ1-6
CDR3aa: CSVDRVLNTEAFF; CDR3nt: TGCAGCGTGGACAGGGTGCTGAACACTGAAGCTTTCTTT; v_gene: TRBV29-1; abundance: -; d_gene: TRBD1; j_gene: TRBJ1-1
CDR3aa: CASTSTSGLSYNEQFF; CDR3nt: TGTGCCAGCACTTCGACTAGCGGGTTATCCTACAATGAGCAGTTCTTC; v_gene: TRBV27; abundance: -; d_gene: TRBD2; j_gene: TRBJ2-1
CDR3aa: CASSLIPRGNQPQHF; CDR3nt: TGTGCCAGCTCCCTCATCCCCCGGGGCAATCAGCCCCAGCATTTT; v_gene: TRBV7-2; abundance: -; d_gene: -; j_gene: TRBJ1-5
CDR3aa: CASSAVLGRETQYF; CDR3nt: TGTGCCAGCAGTGCCGTCTTGGGGAGAGAGACCCAGTACTTC; v_gene: TRBV5-4; abundance: -; d_gene: -; j_gene: TRBJ2-5
CDR3aa: CASSLPGGGTEAFF; CDR3nt: TGTGCCAGCAGCTTACCAGGGGGAGGTACTGAAGCTTTCTTT; v_gene: TRBV7-9; abundance: -; d_gene: TRBD1; j_gene: TRBJ1-1
CDR3aa: CAWSVVTRNYGYTF; CDR3nt: TGTGCCTGGAGTGTAGTGACACGGAACTATGGCTACACCTTC; v_gene: TRBV30; abundance: -; d_gene: -; j_gene: TRBJ1-2
CDR3aa: CASSPTGGRLNTEAFF; CDR3nt: TGTGCCAGCTCACCGACAGGGGGGCGCTTAAACACTGAAGCTTTCTTT; v_gene: TRBV18; abundance: -; d_gene: TRBD1; j_gene: TRBJ1-1
CDR3aa: CASSLGQGAGGYTF; CDR3nt: TGTGCCAGCAGCTTAGGGCAGGGGGCGGGCGGCTACACCTTC; v_gene: TRBV13; abundance: -; d_gene: TRBD1; j_gene: TRBJ1-2
CDR3aa: CASSLGGTLAKNIQYF; CDR3nt: TGTGCCAGCAGCTTGGGAGGCACGCTAGCCAAAAACATTCAGTACTTC; v_gene: TRBV5-4; abundance: -; d_gene: -; j_gene: TRBJ2-4
CDR3aa: CASSRGWGNQPQHF; CDR3nt: TGTGCCAGCAGCCGGGGGTGGGGCAATCAGCCCCAGCATTTT; v_gene: TRBV7-9; abundance: -; d_gene: -; j_gene: TRBJ1-5
CDR3aa: CAISGTAMNTEAFF; CDR3nt: TGTGCCATCAGCGGGACAGCCATGAACACTGAAGCTTTCTTT; v_gene: TRBV10-3; abundance: -; d_gene: TRBD1; j_gene: TRBJ1-1
CDR3aa: CASSPTGDYGYTF; CDR3nt: TGTGCCAGCAGTCCGACCGGGGACTATGGCTACACCTTC; v_gene: TRBV27; abundance: -; d_gene: -; j_gene: TRBJ1-2
CDR3aa: CASSRHENTEAFF; CDR3nt: TGTGCCAGCTCCCGACACGAGAACACTGAAGCTTTCTTT; v_gene: TRBV18; abundance: once; d_gene: -; j_gene: TRBJ1-1
CDR3aa: CASSFGGLGGELFF; CDR3nt: TGTGCCAGCAGCTTCGGGGGGTTGGGCGGGGAGCTGTTTTTT; v_gene: TRBV7-2; abundance: -; d_gene: TRBD2; j_gene: TRBJ2-2
CDR3aa: CASSDTGSGDYGYTF; CDR3nt: TGTGCCAGCAGTGACACCGGGAGCGGGGACTATGGCTACACCTTC; v_gene: TRBV25-1; abundance: -; d_gene: -; j_gene: TRBJ1-2
CDR3aa: CASTQGGGPPLYGYTF; CDR3nt: TGTGCCAGCACTCAGGGAGGGGGGCCCCCCCTCTATGGCTACACCTTC; v_gene: TRBV5-4; abundance: -; d_gene: -; j_gene: TRBJ1-2
CDR3aa: CASSKTEMNTEAFF; CDR3nt: TGTGCCAGCAGCAAGACAGAGATGAACACTGAAGCTTTCTTT; v_gene: TRBV21-1; abundance: -; d_gene: -; j_gene: TRBJ1-1